This T cell receptor (beta chain) was retrieved from a study of blood T cell repertoires in COVID-19. Using immunoSEQ multiplex PCR, the repertoire was profiled, and TCRdb retains in-frame clones only, with some absent. Among around 120,000 clones listed, 88% were seen once. The sequence was obtained from a middle-aged man with acute or convalescent COVID-19. Sequencing was done on a sample of peripheral blood.

The CDR3 DNA is TGCACCAGCAGCCCCCGACCCACTAGCGACACAGATACGCAGTATTTT. It translates to CTSSPRPTSDTDTQYF. The chain has TRBV1 and TRBJ2-3; the table's D call TRBD2 went unverified against the DNA. TRBV1 is shown as a pseudogene. The CDR3 spans 16 residues.